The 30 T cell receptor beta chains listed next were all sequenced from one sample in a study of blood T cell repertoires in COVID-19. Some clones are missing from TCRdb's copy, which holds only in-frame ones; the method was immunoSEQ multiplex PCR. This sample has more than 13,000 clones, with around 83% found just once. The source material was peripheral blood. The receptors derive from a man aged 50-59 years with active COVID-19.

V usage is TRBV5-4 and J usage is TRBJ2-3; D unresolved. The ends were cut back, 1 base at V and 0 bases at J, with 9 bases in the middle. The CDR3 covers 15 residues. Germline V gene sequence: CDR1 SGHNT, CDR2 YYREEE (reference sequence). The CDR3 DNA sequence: TGTGCCAGCAGCTTGCAACGACTTAGCACAGATACGCAGTATTTT. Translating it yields CASSLQRLSTDTQYF. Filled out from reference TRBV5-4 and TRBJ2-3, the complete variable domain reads ETGVTQSPTHLIKTRGQQVTLRCSSQSGHNTVSWYQQALGQGPQFIFQYYREEENGRGNFPPRFSGLQFPNYSSELNVNALELDDSALYLCASSLQRLSTDTQYFGPGTRLTVL.

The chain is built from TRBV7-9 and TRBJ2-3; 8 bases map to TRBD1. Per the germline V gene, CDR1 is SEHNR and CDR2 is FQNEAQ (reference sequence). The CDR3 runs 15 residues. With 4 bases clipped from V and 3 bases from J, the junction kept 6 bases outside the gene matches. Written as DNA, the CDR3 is TGTGCCAGCAGCTCTGGACAGGGAGCAACAGATACGCAGTATTTT. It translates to CASSSGQGATDTQYF.

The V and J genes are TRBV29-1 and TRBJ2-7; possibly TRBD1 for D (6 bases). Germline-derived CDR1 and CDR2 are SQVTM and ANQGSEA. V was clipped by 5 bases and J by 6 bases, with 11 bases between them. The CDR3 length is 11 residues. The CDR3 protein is CSVRWGPEQYF. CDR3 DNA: TGCAGCGTTCGCTGGGGGCCCGAGCAGTACTTC.

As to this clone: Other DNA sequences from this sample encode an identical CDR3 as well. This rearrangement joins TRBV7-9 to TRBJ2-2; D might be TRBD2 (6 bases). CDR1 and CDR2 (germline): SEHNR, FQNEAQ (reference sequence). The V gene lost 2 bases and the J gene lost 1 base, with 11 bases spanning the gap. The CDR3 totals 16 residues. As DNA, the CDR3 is TGTGCCAGCAGCTTAACCCTGGGGGGGAACACCGGGGAGCTGTTTTTT. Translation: CASSLTLGGNTGELFF.

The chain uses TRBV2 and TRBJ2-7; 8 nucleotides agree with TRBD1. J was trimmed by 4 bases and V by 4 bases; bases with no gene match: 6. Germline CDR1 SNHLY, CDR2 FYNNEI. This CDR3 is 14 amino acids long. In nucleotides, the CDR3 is TGTGCCAGCAGTGGGACAGGGTCGGGGTACGAGCAGTACTTC. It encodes CASSGTGSGYEQYF.

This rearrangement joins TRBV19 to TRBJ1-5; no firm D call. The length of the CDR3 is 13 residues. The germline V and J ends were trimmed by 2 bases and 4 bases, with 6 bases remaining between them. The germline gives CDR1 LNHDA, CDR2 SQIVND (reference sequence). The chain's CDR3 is CASSIWENQPQHF. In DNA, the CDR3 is TGTGCCAGTAGTATATGGGAGAATCAGCCCCAGCATTTT.

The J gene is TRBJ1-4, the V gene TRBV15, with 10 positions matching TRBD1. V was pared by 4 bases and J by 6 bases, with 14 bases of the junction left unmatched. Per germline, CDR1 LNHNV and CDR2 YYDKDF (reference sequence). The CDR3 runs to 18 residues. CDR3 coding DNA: TGTGCCACCAGCAAGGGAGACAGGGGGCGCGTGAACTATGAAAAACTGTTTTTT. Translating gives CATSKGDRGRVNYEKLFF.

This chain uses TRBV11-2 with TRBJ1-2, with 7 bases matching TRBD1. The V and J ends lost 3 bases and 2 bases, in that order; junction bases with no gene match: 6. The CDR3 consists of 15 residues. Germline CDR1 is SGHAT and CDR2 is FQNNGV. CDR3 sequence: CASSFWDSQNYGYTF. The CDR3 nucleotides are TGTGCCAGCAGCTTCTGGGACAGCCAAAACTATGGCTACACCTTC.

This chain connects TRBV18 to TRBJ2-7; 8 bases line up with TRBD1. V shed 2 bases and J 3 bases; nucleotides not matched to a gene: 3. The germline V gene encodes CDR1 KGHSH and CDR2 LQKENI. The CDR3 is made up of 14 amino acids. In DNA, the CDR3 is TGTGCCAGCTCACCAACCAGGGGGCACTACGAGCAGTACTTC. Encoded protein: CASSPTRGHYEQYF. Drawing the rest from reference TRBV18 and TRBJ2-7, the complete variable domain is NAGVMQNPRHLVRRRGQEARLRCSPMKGHSHVYWYRQLPEEGLKFMVYLQKENIIDESGMPKERFSAEFPKEGPSILRIQQVVRGDSAAYFCASSPTRGHYEQYFGPGTRLTVT.

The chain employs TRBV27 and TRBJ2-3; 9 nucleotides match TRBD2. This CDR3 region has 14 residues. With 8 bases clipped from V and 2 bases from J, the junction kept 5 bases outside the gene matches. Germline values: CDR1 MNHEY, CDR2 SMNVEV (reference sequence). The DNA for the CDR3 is TGTGCCAGCCCGACTAGCGGCTTCACAGATACGCAGTATTTT. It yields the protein CASPTSGFTDTQYF.

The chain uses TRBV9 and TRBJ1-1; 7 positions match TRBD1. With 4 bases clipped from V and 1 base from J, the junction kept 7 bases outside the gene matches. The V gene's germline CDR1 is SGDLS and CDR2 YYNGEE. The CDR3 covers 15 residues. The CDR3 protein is CASSSRQGSNTEAFF. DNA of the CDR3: TGTGCCAGCAGCTCACGACAGGGATCGAACACTGAAGCTTTCTTT.

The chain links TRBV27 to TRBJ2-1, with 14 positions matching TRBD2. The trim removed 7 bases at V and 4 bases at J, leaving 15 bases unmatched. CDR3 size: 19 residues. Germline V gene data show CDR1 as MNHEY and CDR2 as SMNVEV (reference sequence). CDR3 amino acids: CASNFMGTSGSKGYNEQFF. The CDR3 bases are TGTGCCAGCAATTTTATGGGGACTAGCGGGAGCAAAGGGTACAATGAGCAGTTCTTC.

The CDR3 region is CASSRLAGEGDTQYF. The CDR3 DNA reads TGTGCCAGCAGCAGACTAGCGGGAGAAGGAGATACGCAGTATTTT. The chain combines TRBV6-6 with TRBJ2-3; TRBD2 matches 12 bases. The CDR3 loop spans 15 amino acids. The germline V gene has CDR1 MNHNY and CDR2 SVGAGI (reference sequence). V was clipped by 6 bases and J by 5 bases; unmatched bases: 6.

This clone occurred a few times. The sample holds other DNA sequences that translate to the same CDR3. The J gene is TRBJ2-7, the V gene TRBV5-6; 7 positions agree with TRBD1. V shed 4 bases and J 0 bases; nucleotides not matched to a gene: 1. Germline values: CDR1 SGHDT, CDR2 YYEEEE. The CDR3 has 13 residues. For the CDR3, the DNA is TGTGCCAGCAGCGGGACAGTCTCCTACGAGCAGTACTTC. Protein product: CASSGTVSYEQYF.

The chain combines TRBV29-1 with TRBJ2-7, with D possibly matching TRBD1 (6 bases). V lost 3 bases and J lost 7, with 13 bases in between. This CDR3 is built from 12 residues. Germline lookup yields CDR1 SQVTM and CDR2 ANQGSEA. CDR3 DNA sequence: TGCAGCGTTGACAGGGGATTCAGGGAGCAGTACTTC. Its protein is CSVDRGFREQYF.

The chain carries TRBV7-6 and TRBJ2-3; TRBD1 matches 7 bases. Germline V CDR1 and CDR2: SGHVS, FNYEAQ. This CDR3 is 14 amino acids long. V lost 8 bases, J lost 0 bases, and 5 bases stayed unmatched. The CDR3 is CASGRDRSTDTQYF. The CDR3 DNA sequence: TGTGCCAGCGGCAGGGACAGAAGCACAGATACGCAGTATTTT.

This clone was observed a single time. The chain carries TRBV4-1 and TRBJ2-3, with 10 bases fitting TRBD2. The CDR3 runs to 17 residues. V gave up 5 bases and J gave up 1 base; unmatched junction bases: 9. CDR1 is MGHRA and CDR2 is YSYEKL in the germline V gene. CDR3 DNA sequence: TGCGCCAGCAGCATCTTAGCGGGAGGCGGTGGCACAGATACGCAGTATTTT. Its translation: CASSILAGGGGTDTQYF.

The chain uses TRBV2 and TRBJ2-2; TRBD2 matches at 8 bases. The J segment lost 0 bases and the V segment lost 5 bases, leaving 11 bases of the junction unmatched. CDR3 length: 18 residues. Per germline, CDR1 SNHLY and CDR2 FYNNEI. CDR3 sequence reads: CASSYSGLALPNTGELFF. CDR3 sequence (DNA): TGTGCCAGCAGTTACAGCGGACTAGCTTTGCCGAACACCGGGGAGCTGTTTTTT.

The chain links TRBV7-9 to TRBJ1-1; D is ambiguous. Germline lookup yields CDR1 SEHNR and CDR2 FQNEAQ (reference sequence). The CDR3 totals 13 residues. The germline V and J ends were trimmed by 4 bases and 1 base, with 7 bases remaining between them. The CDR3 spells CASSYGGNTEAFF. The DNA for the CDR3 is TGTGCCAGCAGCTACGGCGGGAACACTGAAGCTTTCTTT.

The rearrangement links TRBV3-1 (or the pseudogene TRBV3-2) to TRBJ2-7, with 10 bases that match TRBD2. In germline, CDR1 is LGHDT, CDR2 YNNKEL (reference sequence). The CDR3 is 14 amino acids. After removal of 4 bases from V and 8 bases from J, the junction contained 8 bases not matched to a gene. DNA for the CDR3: TGTGCCAGCAGCCCGCCTGTAGCGGGGGGACAGCAGTACTTC. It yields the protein CASSPPVAGGQQYF.

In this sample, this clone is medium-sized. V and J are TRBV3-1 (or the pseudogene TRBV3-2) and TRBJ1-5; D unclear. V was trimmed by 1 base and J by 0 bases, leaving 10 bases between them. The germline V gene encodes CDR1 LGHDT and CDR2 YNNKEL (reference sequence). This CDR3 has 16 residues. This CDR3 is CASSQGMGSSNQPQHF. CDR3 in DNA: TGTGCCAGCAGCCAAGGAATGGGGAGTAGCAATCAGCCCCAGCATTTT.

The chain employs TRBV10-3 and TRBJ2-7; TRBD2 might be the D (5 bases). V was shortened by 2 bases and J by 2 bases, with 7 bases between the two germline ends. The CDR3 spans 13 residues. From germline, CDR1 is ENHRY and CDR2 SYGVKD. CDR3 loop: CAISEGLTYEQYF. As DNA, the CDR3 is TGTGCCATCAGTGAGGGACTTACCTACGAGCAGTACTTC.

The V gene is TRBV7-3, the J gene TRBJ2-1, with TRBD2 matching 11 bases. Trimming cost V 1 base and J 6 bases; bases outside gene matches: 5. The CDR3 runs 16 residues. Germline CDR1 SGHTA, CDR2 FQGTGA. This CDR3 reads CASSLNLAGGVNEQFF. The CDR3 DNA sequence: TGTGCCAGCAGCTTAAATTTAGCGGGAGGGGTCAATGAGCAGTTCTTC. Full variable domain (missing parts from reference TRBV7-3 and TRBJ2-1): GAGVSQTPSNKVTEKGKYVELRCDPISGHTALYWYRQSLGQGPEFLIYFQGTGAADDSGLPNDRFFAVRPEGSVSTLKIQRTERGDSAVYLCASSLNLAGGVNEQFFGPGTRLTVL.

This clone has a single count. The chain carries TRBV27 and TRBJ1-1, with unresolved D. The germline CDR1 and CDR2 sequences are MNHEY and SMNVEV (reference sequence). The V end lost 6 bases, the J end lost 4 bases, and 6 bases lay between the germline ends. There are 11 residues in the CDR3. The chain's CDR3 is CASSRGTEAFF. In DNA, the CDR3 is TGTGCCAGCAGCCGGGGCACTGAAGCTTTCTTT.

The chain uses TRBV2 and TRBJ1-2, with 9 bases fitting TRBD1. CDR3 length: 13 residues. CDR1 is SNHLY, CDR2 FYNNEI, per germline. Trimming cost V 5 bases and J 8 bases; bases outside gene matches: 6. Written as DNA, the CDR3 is TGTGCCAGCAGTACCGGGACAGGGTACGGCTACACCTTC. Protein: CASSTGTGYGYTF.

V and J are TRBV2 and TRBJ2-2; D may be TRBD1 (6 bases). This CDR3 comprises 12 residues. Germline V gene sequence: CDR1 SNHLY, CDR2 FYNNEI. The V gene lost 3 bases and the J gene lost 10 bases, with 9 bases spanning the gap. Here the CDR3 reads CASSETGVELFF. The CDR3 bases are TGTGCCAGCAGTGAGACAGGCGTGGAGCTGTTTTTT. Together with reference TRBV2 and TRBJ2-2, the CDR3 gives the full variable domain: EPEVTQTPSHQVTQMGQEVILRCVPISNHLYFYWYRQILGQKVEFLVSFYNNEISEKSEIFDDQFSVERPDGSNFTLKIRSTKLEDSAMYFCASSETGVELFFGEGSRLTVL.

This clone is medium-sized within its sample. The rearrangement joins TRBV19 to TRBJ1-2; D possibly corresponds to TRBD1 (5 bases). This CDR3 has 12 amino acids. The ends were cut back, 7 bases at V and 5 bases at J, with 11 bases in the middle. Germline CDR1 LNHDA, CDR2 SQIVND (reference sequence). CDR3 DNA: TGTGCCAGTACCCCGGGGGAGTATGGCTACACCTTC. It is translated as CASTPGEYGYTF.

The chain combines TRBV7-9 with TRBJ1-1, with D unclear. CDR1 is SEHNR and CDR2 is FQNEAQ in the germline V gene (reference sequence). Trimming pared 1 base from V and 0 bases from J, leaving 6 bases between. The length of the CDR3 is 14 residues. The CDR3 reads CASSLGQMNTEAFF. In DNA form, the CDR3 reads TGTGCCAGCAGCTTAGGGCAGATGAACACTGAAGCTTTCTTT.

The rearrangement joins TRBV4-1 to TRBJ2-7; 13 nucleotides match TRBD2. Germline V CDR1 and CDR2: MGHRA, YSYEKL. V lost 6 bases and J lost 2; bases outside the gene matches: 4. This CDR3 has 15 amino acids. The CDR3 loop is CASSRTSGSTYEQYF. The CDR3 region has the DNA TGCGCCAGCAGTCGGACTAGCGGGAGTACCTACGAGCAGTACTTC.

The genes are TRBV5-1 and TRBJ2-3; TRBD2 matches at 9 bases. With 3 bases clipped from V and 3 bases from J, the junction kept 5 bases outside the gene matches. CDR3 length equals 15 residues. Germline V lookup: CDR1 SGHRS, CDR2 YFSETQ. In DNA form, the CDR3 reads TGCGCCAGCAGCTCATCAACTAGCGGGACAGATACGCAGTATTTT. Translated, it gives CASSSSTSGTDTQYF.